This note documents a single TCR beta chain sequence. This clone occurred once. Its cognate antigen has yet to be identified. This is a murine receptor, so its gene nomenclature and germline sequences are mouse based. The read ends 1 residue shy of where the CDR3 ends; the end is completed using the germline J gene. Before genomic DNA isolation with the DNeasy Blood & Tissue Kit, mouse tissues were minced using razor blades in buffered saline. This specimen comes from a study of tissue T cells after allogeneic stem cell transplantation (dated by TCRdb to the early 2020s). At the level of the whole study: Using research autopsies of patients with and without GVHD, plus mouse models of GVHD, the study profiled TCR beta repertoires across many tissues. The human arm was a prospective observational study without blinding or randomization. Summary of the overall study and its limitations: Sampling depth was acknowledged as a limitation, and the patient cohort was both small and clinically heterogeneous. In both patients and mice, T cells from blood and spleen picked up only a limited part of the TCR repertoire that was detected in tissues. Within patients, how anatomically similar tissues were was a major factor shaping TCR repertoire composition, regardless of disease or transplant status. Only a few T cell clones appeared in more than one patient, yet motif-based clustering showed tissue-specific repertoire signatures that were shared between patients. Which tissue TCRs were alloreactive or antigen-specific was not determined in the study, and some clones might have been persisting host cells.

Libraries were prepared through the immunoSEQ multiplex PCR assay. Adaptive Biotechnologies performed the TCRbeta CDR3 sequencing at survey depth and reported CDR3 sequences, V/J genes, productive frequency and template counts. Amplification of TCR beta CDR3 regions started from genomic DNA instead of RNA. From the authors' description of their analysis: Jensen-Shannon divergence was used to quantify pairwise repertoire overlap between tissues, with a value of 1 indicating complete divergence and a value of 0 indicating identical repertoires. Tissues were clustered by single-linkage agglomerative hierarchical clustering of pairwise JSD values and displayed as dendrograms. GLIPH2 was applied to all patient samples using simulation_depth 1000, kmer_min_depth 3, and cdr3_length_cutoff 8, and only groups with more than two unique CDR3s were retained. A standardized tissue-overlap score was generated by extrapolating Jaccard GLIPH-group overlap across patients to a standard repertoire size of 1000 clones. To look at how diversity was associated with clinical or experimental variables, linear mixed-effect models were used, with tissue treated as a fixed effect and individual treated as a random effect. Not all clones reach the TCRdb copy of this immuneACCESS table, which keeps in-frame sequences only. Checked studies attribute under half of the gap to unresolved V genes and leave the rest unexplained. The V and J calls and clone size come from that table; D and trimming were worked out from the DNA. Counted in this sample were about 22,000 clones; 72% of them appeared once. The ten most abundant clones make up 0.65% to 0.75% of the sample.

CDR1 and CDR2 are read off the germline V gene as LGHNA and YSYQKL. V is pruned by 1 base and J by 4 bases, leaving 0 bases of the junction without a gene match. The CDR3 contains 13 residues, cysteine and phenylalanine counted. Part of the CDR3 DNA is given, 36 bases translated from base 1. This receptor was taken from a female BALB/c mouse in good health. The strain in question carries the MHC haplotype H2-d. The V gene is TRBV2 and the J gene is TRBJ1-1, with TRBD1 matching 7 junction bases. Specimen: spleen. CDR3 sequence: CASSQAGGTEVFF. CDR3 bases read: TGTGCCAGCAGCCAAGCAGGGGGCACAGAAGTCTTC.